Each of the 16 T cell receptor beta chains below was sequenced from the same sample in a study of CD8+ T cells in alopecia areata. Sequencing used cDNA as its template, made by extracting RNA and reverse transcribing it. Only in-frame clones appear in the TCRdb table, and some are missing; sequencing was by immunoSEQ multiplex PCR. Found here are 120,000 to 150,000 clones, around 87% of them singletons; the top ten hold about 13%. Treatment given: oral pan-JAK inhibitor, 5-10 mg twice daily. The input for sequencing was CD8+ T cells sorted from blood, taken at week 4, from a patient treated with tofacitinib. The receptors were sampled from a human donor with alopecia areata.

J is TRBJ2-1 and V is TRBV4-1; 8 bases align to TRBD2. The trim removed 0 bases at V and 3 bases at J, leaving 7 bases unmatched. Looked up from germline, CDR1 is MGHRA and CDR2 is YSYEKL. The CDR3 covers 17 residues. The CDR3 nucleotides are TGCGCCAGCAGCCAAGATCGGGGCGGGGGGTACTACAATGAGCAGTTCTTC. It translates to CASSQDRGGGYYNEQFF.

CDR3 sequence reads: CASSQAVGREQYF. DNA for the CDR3: TGTGCCAGCAGCCAAGCTGTGGGCAGGGAGCAGTACTTC. The chain joins TRBV4-2 to TRBJ2-7; D gene unclear. CDR3 length equals 13 residues. Trimming shortened V by 1 base and J by 7 bases, and 11 bases separated the two germline ends. Germline CDR1 LGHNA, CDR2 YNFKEQ.

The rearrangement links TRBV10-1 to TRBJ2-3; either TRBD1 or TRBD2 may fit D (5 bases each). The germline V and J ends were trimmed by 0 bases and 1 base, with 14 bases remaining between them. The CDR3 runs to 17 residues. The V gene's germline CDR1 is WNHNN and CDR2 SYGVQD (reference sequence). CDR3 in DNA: TGCGCCAGCAGTGAGTCGGGGGTCGGGGAAGGCACAGATACGCAGTATTTT. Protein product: CASSESGVGEGTDTQYF.

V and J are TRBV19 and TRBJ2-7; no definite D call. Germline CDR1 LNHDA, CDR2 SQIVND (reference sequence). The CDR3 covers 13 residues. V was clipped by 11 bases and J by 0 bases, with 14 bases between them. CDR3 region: CAVSRADSYEQYF. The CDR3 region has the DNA TGTGCCGTTAGCCGTGCAGACTCCTACGAGCAGTACTTC.

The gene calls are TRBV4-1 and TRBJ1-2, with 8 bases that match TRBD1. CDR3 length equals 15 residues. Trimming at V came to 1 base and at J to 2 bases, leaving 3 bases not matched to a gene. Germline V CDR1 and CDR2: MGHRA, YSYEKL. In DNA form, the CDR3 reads TGCGCCAGCAGCCAAGTAGGACAGGGAAACTATGGCTACACCTTC. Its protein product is CASSQVGQGNYGYTF.

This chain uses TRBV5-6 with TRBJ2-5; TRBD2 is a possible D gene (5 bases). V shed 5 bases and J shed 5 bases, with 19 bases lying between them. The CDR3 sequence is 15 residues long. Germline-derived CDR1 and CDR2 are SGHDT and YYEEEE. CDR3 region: CASRATGIKPETQYF. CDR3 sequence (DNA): TGTGCCAGCAGAGCAACCGGGATCAAGCCCGAGACCCAGTACTTC.

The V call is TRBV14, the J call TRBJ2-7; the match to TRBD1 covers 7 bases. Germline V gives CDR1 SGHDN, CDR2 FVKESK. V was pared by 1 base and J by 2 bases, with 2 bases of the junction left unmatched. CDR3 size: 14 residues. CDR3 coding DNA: TGTGCCAGCAGCCAAGCGACAGGGCCCTACGAGCAGTACTTC. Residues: CASSQATGPYEQYF.

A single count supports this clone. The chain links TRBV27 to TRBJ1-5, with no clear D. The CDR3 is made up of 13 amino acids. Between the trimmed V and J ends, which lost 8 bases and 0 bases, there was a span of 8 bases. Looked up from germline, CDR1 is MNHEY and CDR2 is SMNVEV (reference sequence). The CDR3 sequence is CASGVDSNQPQHF. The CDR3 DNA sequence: TGTGCCAGCGGGGTGGATAGCAATCAGCCCCAGCATTTT.

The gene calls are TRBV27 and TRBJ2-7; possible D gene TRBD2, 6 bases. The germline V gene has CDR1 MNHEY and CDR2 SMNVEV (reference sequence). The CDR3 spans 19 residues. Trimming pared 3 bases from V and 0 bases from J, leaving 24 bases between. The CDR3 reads CASSFFSSFSGLSSYEQYF. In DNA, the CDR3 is TGTGCCAGCAGTTTTTTCTCATCTTTCAGCGGGTTAAGCTCCTACGAGCAGTACTTC.

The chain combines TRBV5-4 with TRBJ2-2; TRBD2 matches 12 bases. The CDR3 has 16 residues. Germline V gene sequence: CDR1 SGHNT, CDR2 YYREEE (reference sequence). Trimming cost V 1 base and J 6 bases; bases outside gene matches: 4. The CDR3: CASSLLLAGGSGELFF. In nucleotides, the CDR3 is TGTGCCAGCAGCTTGTTACTAGCGGGAGGATCCGGGGAGCTGTTTTTT. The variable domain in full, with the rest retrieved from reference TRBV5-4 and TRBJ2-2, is ETGVTQSPTHLIKTRGQQVTLRCSSQSGHNTVSWYQQALGQGPQFIFQYYREEENGRGNFPPRFSGLQFPNYSSELNVNALELDDSALYLCASSLLLAGGSGELFFGEGSRLTVL.

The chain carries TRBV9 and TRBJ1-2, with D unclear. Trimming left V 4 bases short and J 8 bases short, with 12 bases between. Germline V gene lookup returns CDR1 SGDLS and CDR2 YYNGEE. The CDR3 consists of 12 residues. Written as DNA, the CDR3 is TGTGCCAGCAGCACGCGGGGTATAGGCTACACCTTC. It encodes CASSTRGIGYTF.

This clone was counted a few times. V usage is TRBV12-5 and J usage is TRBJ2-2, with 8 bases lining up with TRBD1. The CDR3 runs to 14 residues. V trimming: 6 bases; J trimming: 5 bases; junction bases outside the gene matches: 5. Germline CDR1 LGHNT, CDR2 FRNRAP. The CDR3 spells CASGQTGGTGELFF. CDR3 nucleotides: TGTGCTAGTGGCCAAACAGGGGGAACCGGGGAGCTGTTTTTT.

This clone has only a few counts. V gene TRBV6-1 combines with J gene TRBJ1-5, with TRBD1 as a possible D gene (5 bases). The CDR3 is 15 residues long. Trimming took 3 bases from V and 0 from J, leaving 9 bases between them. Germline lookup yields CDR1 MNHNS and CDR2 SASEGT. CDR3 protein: CASSEGLYSNQPQHF. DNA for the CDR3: TGTGCCAGCAGTGAGGGACTTTATAGCAATCAGCCCCAGCATTTT.

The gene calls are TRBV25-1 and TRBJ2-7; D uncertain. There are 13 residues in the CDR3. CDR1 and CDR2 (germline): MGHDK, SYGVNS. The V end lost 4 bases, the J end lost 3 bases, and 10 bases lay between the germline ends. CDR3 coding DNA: TGTGCCAGCAGTGGGACGGTAGTCTACGAGCAGTACTTC. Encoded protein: CASSGTVVYEQYF.

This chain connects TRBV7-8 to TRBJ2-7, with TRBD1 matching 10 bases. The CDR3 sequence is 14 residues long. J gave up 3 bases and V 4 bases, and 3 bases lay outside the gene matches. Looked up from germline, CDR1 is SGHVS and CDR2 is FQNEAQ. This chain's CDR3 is CASSSRDRGYEQYF. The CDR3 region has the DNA TGTGCCAGCAGCTCCCGGGACAGGGGCTACGAGCAGTACTTC.

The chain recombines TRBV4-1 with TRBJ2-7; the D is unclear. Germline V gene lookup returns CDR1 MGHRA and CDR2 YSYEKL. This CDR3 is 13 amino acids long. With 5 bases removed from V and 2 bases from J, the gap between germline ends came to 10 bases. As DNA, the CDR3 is TGCGCCAGCAGCTTATTGATGGCCTACGAGCAGTACTTC. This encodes CASSLLMAYEQYF.